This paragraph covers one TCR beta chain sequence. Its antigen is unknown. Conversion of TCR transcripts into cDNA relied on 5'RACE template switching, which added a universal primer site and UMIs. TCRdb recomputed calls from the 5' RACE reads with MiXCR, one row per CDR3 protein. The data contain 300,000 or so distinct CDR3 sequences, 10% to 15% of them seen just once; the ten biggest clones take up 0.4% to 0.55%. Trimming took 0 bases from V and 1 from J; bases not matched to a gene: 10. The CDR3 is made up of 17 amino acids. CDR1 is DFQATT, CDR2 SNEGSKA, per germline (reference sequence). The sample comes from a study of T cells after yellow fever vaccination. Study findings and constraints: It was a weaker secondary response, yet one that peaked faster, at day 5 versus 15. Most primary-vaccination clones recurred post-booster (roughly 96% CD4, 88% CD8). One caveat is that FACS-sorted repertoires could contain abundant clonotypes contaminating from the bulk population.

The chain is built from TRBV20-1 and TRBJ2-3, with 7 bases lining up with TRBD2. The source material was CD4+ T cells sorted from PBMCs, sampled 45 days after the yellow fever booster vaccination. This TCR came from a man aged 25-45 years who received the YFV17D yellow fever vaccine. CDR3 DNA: TGCAGTGCTAGAGATCCTGCGGCGGGGAGGGGCACAGATACGCAGTATTTT. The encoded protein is CSARDPAAGRGTDTQYF.